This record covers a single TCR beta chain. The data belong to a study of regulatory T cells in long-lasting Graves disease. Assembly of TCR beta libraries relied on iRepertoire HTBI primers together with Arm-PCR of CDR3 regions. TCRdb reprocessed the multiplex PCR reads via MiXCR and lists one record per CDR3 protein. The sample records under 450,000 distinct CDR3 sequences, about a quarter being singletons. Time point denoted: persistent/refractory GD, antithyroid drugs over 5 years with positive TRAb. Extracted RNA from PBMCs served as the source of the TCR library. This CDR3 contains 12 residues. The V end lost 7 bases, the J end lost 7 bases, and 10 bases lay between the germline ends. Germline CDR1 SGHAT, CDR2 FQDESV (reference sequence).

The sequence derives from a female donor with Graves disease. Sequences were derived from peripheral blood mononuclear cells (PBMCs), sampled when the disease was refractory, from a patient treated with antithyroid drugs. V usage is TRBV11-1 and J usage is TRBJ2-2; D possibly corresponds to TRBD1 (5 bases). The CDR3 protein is CASTGADGELFF. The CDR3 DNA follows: TGTGCCAGCACTGGGGCGGACGGGGAGCTGTTTTTT.